This is a list of T cell receptor beta chains from one sample in a study of T cell responses to AZD1222 COVID-19 vaccine. Measured with immunoSEQ multiplex PCR; TCRdb has only the in-frame clones, and not every one. The sample has tens of thousands of clones; 70% to 90% are singletons. This specimen was peripheral blood, taken 28 days after the second dose of the MenACWY control vaccine. The receptors derive from an adult who received the MenACWY meningococcal vaccine as a control. Each CDR3 is given with its conserved first and last residue. The D gene is left open where the match is weak. Clone size is shown for a subset of rows, as once, few, many or a class of expanded clone.

>.|TRBJ1-1|TRBD1|TRBV12-3/TRBV12-4
TGTGCCAGCAGGAGACAGGGGAGTGAAGCTTTCTTT
CASRRQGSEAFF
>.|TRBJ2-1|.|TRBV5-1
TGCGCCAGCAGCCTGGACGTCTTCTACAATGAGCAGTTCTTC
CASSLDVFYNEQFF
>.|TRBJ1-1|TRBD1|TRBV5-5
TGTGCCAGCAGCCCCTGGACAGGGAGCATGAACACTGAAGCTTTCTTT
CASSPWTGSMNTEAFF
>once|TRBJ1-1|.|TRBV9
TGTGCCAGCAGCGTAGTCCTCCAGGGGAACACTGAAGCTTTCTTT
CASSVVLQGNTEAFF
>.|TRBJ1-2|.|TRBV6-1
TGTGCCAGCAGTGAAAAAGGCGGCTACACCTTC
CASSEKGGYTF
>.|TRBJ2-5|.|TRBV4-2
TGTGCCAGCAGCGGCGGGTCCTCAGATCCCCAGTACTTC
CASSGGSSDPQYF
>.|TRBJ1-4|TRBD1|TRBV19
TGTGCCAGTAGTATGGGACAGATTAATGAAAAACTGTTTTTT
CASSMGQINEKLFF
>.|TRBJ2-3|TRBD2|TRBV7-9
TGTGCCAGCACCCCGGGGGGAGATACGCAGTATTTT
CASTPGGDTQYF
>.|TRBJ1-6|TRBD1|TRBV19
TGTGCCAGTAGTCCTCGGGACAGGGATAATTCACCCCTCCACTTT
CASSPRDRDNSPLHF
>.|TRBJ2-1|.|TRBV6-2/TRBV6-3
TGTGCCAGCAGTAGGACGGTGACCTTCAATGAGCAGTTCTTC
CASSRTVTFNEQFF
>.|TRBJ2-3|TRBD1|TRBV19
TGTGCCAGTAGTTCACAGGGGCACCCTAGCACAGATACGCAGTATTTT
CASSSQGHPSTDTQYF
>.|TRBJ1-1|.|TRBV12-3/TRBV12-4
TGTGCCAGCAGTTTAGAGCGGACTGAAGCTTTCTTT
CASSLERTEAFF
>.|TRBJ1-2|.|TRBV30
TGTGCCTGGAGTGTCTTGGGAAGAAACTATGGCTACACCTTC
CAWSVLGRNYGYTF
>.|TRBJ2-1|TRBD1|TRBV4-2
TGTGCCAGCAGCCAAGTTCGGACAGGGGGCACCTACAATGAGCAGTTCTTC
CASSQVRTGGTYNEQFF
>.|TRBJ1-1|.|TRBV19
TGTGCCAGTAGTATTACAGGGATGAACACTGAAGCTTTCTTT
CASSITGMNTEAFF
>.|TRBJ1-5|.|TRBV7-2
TGTGCCAGCAGCTTATTCGGCGGAGACAATCAGCCCCAGCATTTT
CASSLFGGDNQPQHF
>.|TRBJ2-7|TRBD2|TRBV18
TGTGCCAGCTCACCCGGACTAGCGGGGGCATACGAGCAGTACTTC
CASSPGLAGAYEQYF
>.|TRBJ1-2|TRBD1|TRBV3-1/TRBV3-2
TGTGCCAGCAGCCCTGGGTTTAGGGGGCGCGGCTACACCTTC
CASSPGFRGRGYTF
>.|TRBJ1-4|TRBD1|TRBV9
TGTGCCAGCAGCGCAGACCACAGGGGGCGGAATGAAAAACTGTTTTTT
CASSADHRGRNEKLFF
>few|TRBJ2-7|.|TRBV28
TGTGCCAGCAGTTTACCGGACAAACACGAGCAGTACTTC
CASSLPDKHEQYF
>once|TRBJ1-2|.|TRBV6-5
TGTGCCAGCAGTTTTGGGTCTAACTATGGCTACACCTTC
CASSFGSNYGYTF
>.|TRBJ2-5|TRBD2|TRBV4-2
TGTGCCAGCAGTCCGACCGGGGGGGGCAGCCAAGAGACCCAGTACTTC
CASSPTGGGSQETQYF
>.|TRBJ1-2|TRBD1|TRBV7-8
TGTGCCAGCAGCTACCTTCTTCCCGGGACAGGGTTAAATGGCTACACCTTC
CASSYLLPGTGLNGYTF
>.|TRBJ1-3|.|TRBV30
TGTGCCTGGACCGGGCGGGCCAGGACCTCCTCTGGAAACACCATATATTTT
CAWTGRARTSSGNTIYF